The next 28 T cell receptor beta chains were all read from a single sample in a study of kidney transplant recipient with SARS-CoV-2 infection. TCRdb passed the reads through MiXCR, listing each CDR3 protein once. In the table there are roughly 230,000 distinct CDR3 sequences, around 28% of which are singletons. Here the sequenced sample was a blood sample, taken at baseline and on roughly day 110 from a kidney transplant recipient. The receptors were sampled from a young adult male patient who had COVID-19 and was a kidney transplant recipient. Some of the T cells may derive from the graft donor.

This clonotype was seen many times. The rearrangement joins TRBV9 to TRBJ1-2; D not certain. Germline V gene sequence: CDR1 SGDLS, CDR2 YYNGEE. Trimming took off 7 bases at V and 4 bases at J, with 23 bases between the two ends. CDR3 length equals 16 residues. CDR3 region: CASCPWYSRKTYGYTF. CDR3 nucleotide sequence: TGTGCCAGCTGCCCGTGGTACTCAAGAAAGACCTATGGCTACACCTTC.

This clonotype was recorded at least ten times. The rearrangement joins TRBV12-3 or TRBV12-4 to TRBJ2-5; TRBD1 or TRBD2 may be the D gene (6 bases each). The CDR3 length is 13 residues. Trimming took off 5 bases at V and 6 bases at J, with 13 bases between the two ends. The CDR3 reads CASSGTGGQTQYF. In DNA form, the CDR3 reads TGTGCCAGCAGTGGGACTGGGGGGCAGACCCAGTACTTC.

On this clonotype itself: The germline gene is not matched at one end of the junction; a read error may be the cause. The chain carries TRBV10-3 and TRBJ1-2; D remains unclear. The germline V gene encodes CDR1 ENHRY and CDR2 SYGVKD. The length of the CDR3 is 15 residues. CDR3 nucleotide sequence: TGTGCCGTCAGTGAGTCGCTCAGCCCTAACTATGGCTACACCTTC. The encoded protein is CAVSESLSPNYGYTF.

This clonotype was counted many times. V gene TRBV5-1 combines with J gene TRBJ2-6, with 12 bases lining up with TRBD1. Germline lookup yields CDR1 SGHRS and CDR2 YFSETQ. This CDR3 is 19 amino acids long. The J segment lost 2 bases and the V segment lost 0 bases, leaving 6 bases of the junction unmatched. The CDR3 nucleotides are TGCGCCAGCAGCTTGGGGTCGGGACAGGGGGCTGCTGGGGCCAACGTCCTGACTTTC. It specifies CASSLGSGQGAAGANVLTF.

For this clonotype: A single base separates this from a much larger clone, so it may be a read error. The gene calls are TRBV11-2 and TRBJ2-7; D is tentatively TRBD1 or TRBD2 (5 bases each). The CDR3 extends over 14 amino acids. Trimming stripped 3 bases from V and 6 bases from J, with 15 bases between. CDR1 and CDR2 (germline): SGHAT, FQNNGV. The CDR3 is CASSLFRDDSEQYF. CDR3 coding DNA: TGTGCCAGCAGCTTGTTCCGGGACGACAGCGAGCAGTACTTC.

This clonotype has a count of ten or more. This CDR3 reads CASSETPGQVSEKLFF. The CDR3 nucleotides read TGTGCCAGCAGCGAAACCCCGGGACAGGTTAGCGAAAAACTGTTTTTT. V and J are TRBV7-2 and TRBJ1-4; 8 bases fit TRBD1. J lost 8 bases, V lost 5 bases, and 13 bases had no gene match. The germline gives CDR1 SGHTA, CDR2 FQGNSA. The CDR3 totals 16 residues.

On this clonotype: Possible read error: a much larger clone is one base away. The chain has TRBV6-5 and TRBJ1-2; D gene unclear. This CDR3 comprises 17 residues. CDR1 and CDR2 from the germline V gene are MNHEY and SVGAGI. Between the trimmed V and J ends, which lost 5 bases and 4 bases, there was a span of 23 bases. The CDR3 DNA sequence: TGTGCCAGCAGTCTGAGCGGGGAATGTAGAAAGACCTATGGCTACACCTTC. It translates to CASSLSGECRKTYGYTF.

Details on this clonotype: A clone one base away is much larger, so this may be a read error. V and J are TRBV18 and TRBJ2-7; D remains unclear. Germline V CDR1 and CDR2: KGHSH, LQKENI. CDR3 length: 16 amino acids. The CDR3 region has the DNA TGTGCCGGCTCACCAGAGTTTTTAGTTGGATCGCACGAGCAGTACTTC. This translates into CAGSPEFLVGSHEQYF.

Comment on this clonotype: One base away lies a much larger clone, so this may be a sequencing read error. The V gene is TRBV2, the J gene TRBJ2-7; D is uncertain. The CDR3 totals 16 residues. Germline values: CDR1 SNHLY, CDR2 FYNNEI. V dropped 3 bases and J dropped 3 bases, with 18 bases sitting between them. The CDR3 sequence is CASSDPLGGQNYEQYF. The CDR3 nucleotides are TGTGCCAGCAGTGACCCTCTAGGTGGTCAAAACTACGAGCAGTACTTC.

This clonotype was observed at least ten times. The chain uses TRBV14 and TRBJ1-3; no firm D call. V dropped 4 bases and J dropped 0 bases, with 13 bases sitting between them. The length of the CDR3 is 16 residues. The germline V gene encodes CDR1 SGHDN and CDR2 FVKESK. The CDR3 DNA sequence: TGTGCCAGCAGCCTACGACCCTCCAGCTCTGGAAACACCATATATTTT. It codes for CASSLRPSSSGNTIYF.

This clonotype has ten or more counts. Here the CDR3 DNA reads TGTGCCAGCAGTTACCGGTCAGGGGTGAGCTACGAGCAGTACTTC. Amino acid sequence: CASSYRSGVSYEQYF. The chain carries TRBV6-5 and TRBJ2-7; tentatively, D is TRBD1 (6 bases). V shed 2 bases and J shed 3 bases, with 14 bases lying between them. The CDR3 sequence is 15 residues long. CDR1 and CDR2 from the germline V gene are MNHEY and SVGAGI.

This clonotype was counted ten times or more. The gene calls are TRBV6-5 and TRBJ1-2, with 9 bases fitting TRBD1. CDR3 length equals 14 residues. Unmatched junction bases numbered 15, after V lost 6 bases and J lost 13 bases. CDR1 and CDR2 (germline): MNHEY, SVGAGI. The CDR3 DNA reads TGTGCCAGCAGGTCCGGGACAGGGTGGTTTGAGGTCACCTTC. Encoded protein: CASRSGTGWFEVTF.

The table lists this clonotype with many counts. This chain connects TRBV5-6 to TRBJ1-1; no clear D gene. The ends were cut back, 3 bases at V and 3 bases at J, with 3 bases in the middle. This CDR3 is 11 amino acids long. Per the germline V gene, CDR1 is SGHDT and CDR2 is YYEEEE. This chain's CDR3 is CASSYDTEAFF. CDR3 in DNA: TGTGCCAGCAGCTATGACACTGAAGCTTTCTTT.

The sample holds a few counts of this clonotype. The chain uses TRBV4-1 and TRBJ1-4; tentatively, D is TRBD1 (5 bases). Per germline, CDR1 MGHRA and CDR2 YSYEKL. V was pared by 3 bases and J by 13 bases, with 24 bases between. This CDR3 contains 16 residues. The CDR3 nucleotides are TGCGCCAGCAGCCAGGCCGACCCGGGACGGCAGGGAAGACTGTTTTTT. The encoded protein is CASSQADPGRQGRLFF.

Comments on this clonotype: A single base separates this from a much larger clone, so it may be a read error. This is likely a read error, given that the CDR3 carries no conserved phenylalanine or tryptophan at its end. J is TRBJ2-7 and V is TRBV6-6, with TRBD1 matching 7 bases. Germline CDR1 reads MNHNY; CDR2 reads SVGAGI (reference sequence). The CDR3 totals 14 residues. V shed 7 bases and J 5 bases; nucleotides not matched to a gene: 11. The CDR3, as DNA: TGTGCCAGCAATCCAACAGGGGAAGTCAACGAGCAGTACGCC. Its translation is CASNPTGEVNEQYA.

Notes on this clonotype: This could be a read error, since a much larger clone is one nucleotide away. The chain joins TRBV7-9 to TRBJ2-7, with a weak D call TRBD2 (5 bases). The V gene's germline CDR1 is SEHNR and CDR2 FQNEAQ (reference sequence). Trimming cost V 5 bases and J 2 bases, with 19 bases left between them. This CDR3 comprises 16 residues. As DNA, the CDR3 is TGTGCCAGCAGCGAAGTCAGCGGAGCGGCGGCCTACGAGCAGTACTTC. Protein sequence: CASSEVSGAAAYEQYF.

In its sample, this clonotype was seen many times. The rearrangement links TRBV6-9 to TRBJ1-2; D not resolved. Germline-derived CDR1 and CDR2 are MNHGY and SVAAGI. The length of the CDR3 is 17 residues. V was pared by 5 bases and J by 4 bases, with 23 bases between. The CDR3 region is CASSGIPPYGKTYGYTF. CDR3 DNA: TGTGCCAGCAGTGGTATACCGCCTTACGGAAAGACCTATGGCTACACCTTC.

This clonotype has only a few counts. The rearrangement links TRBV16 to TRBJ1-2; D not resolved. This CDR3 region has 17 residues. With 5 bases removed from V and 4 bases from J, the gap between germline ends came to 23 bases. CDR1 is KGHSY, CDR2 FQNENV, per germline. CDR3 DNA sequence: TGTGCCAGCAGCTACAATAAGGTCGTTAGAAAGACCTATGGCTACACCTTC. It translates to CASSYNKVVRKTYGYTF.

This clonotype was observed many times. V usage is TRBV6-5 and J usage is TRBJ2-2; no definite D call. V was pared by 6 bases and J by 0 bases, with 11 bases between. Per germline, CDR1 MNHEY and CDR2 SVGAGI. The CDR3 has 15 amino acids. CDR3 sequence reads: CASSPASPNTGELFF. In nucleotides, the CDR3 is TGTGCCAGCAGCCCTGCATCTCCGAACACCGGGGAGCTGTTTTTT.

This clonotype showed up many times. The chain has TRBV5-1 and TRBJ2-7, with TRBD2 matching 13 bases. From germline, CDR1 is SGHRS and CDR2 YFSETQ. V lost 4 bases and J lost 2; bases outside the gene matches: 6. The CDR3 is 16 amino acids. CDR3 loop: CASSPRTSGSTYEQYF. The CDR3 DNA follows: TGCGCCAGCAGCCCCCGGACTAGCGGGAGTACCTACGAGCAGTACTTC.

This clonotype appeared many times. The rearrangement links TRBV9 to TRBJ2-1, with TRBD2 as a possible D gene (6 bases). V was trimmed by 3 bases and J by 2 bases, leaving 15 bases between them. Per the germline V gene, CDR1 is SGDLS and CDR2 is YYNGEE. This CDR3 comprises 16 residues. The CDR3 sequence is CASSDPGAAAYNEQFF. The CDR3 DNA reads as TGTGCCAGCAGCGACCCGGGAGCAGCAGCCTACAATGAGCAGTTCTTC.

This clonotype occurred many times. V gene TRBV29-1 combines with J gene TRBJ2-1, with TRBD1 matching 7 bases. CDR1 is SQVTM, CDR2 ANQGSEA, per germline. This CDR3 spans 13 amino acids. V was clipped by 7 bases and J by 4 bases; unmatched bases: 7. CDR3 nucleotides: TGCAGCGGGGGACAGAGTATTTACAATGAGCAGTTCTTC. It translates to CSGGQSIYNEQFF.

Ten or more counts support this clonotype. J is TRBJ1-2 and V is TRBV29-1; 8 nucleotides agree with TRBD1. The CDR3 is made up of 12 amino acids. Germline V gives CDR1 SQVTM, CDR2 ANQGSEA. Germline trimming cut 2 bases from V and 5 bases from J; bases unmatched to any gene: 1. CDR3 protein: CSVEQGAYGYTF. In DNA, the CDR3 is TGCAGCGTTGAACAGGGGGCTTATGGCTACACCTTC.

This clonotype has ten or more counts. The V and J genes are TRBV30 and TRBJ1-2; 8 nucleotides line up with TRBD1. V was clipped by 3 bases and J by 0 bases; unmatched bases: 3. The CDR3 is 14 residues long. Germline CDR1 GTSNPN, CDR2 SVGIG (reference sequence). CDR3 loop: CAWRGTGTNYGYTF. In DNA, the CDR3 is TGTGCCTGGAGGGGGACAGGAACTAACTATGGCTACACCTTC.

This clonotype was counted many times. The rearrangement joins TRBV3-1 to TRBJ1-5; perhaps TRBD1 as D (5 bases). This CDR3 spans 15 amino acids. Trimming removed 8 bases from V and 2 bases from J, with 16 bases in between. Germline V CDR1 and CDR2: LGHDT, YNNKEL (reference sequence). CDR3 DNA sequence: TGTGCCAGCCTATTCCGACAGCTACGCAATCAGCCCCAGCATTTT. It specifies CASLFRQLRNQPQHF.

At least ten counts were recorded for this clonotype. The J gene is TRBJ1-5, the V gene TRBV18, with TRBD1 matching over 8 bases. Germline-derived CDR1 and CDR2 are KGHSH and LQKENI. The CDR3 contains 16 residues. The J segment lost 8 bases and the V segment lost 4 bases, leaving 13 bases of the junction unmatched. The DNA for the CDR3 is TGTGCCAGCTCACTTGACAGGGGCCCATCAGGTGAGCCCCAGCATTTT. Translation gives CASSLDRGPSGEPQHF.

This clonotype was observed many times. The chain combines TRBV5-8 with TRBJ1-2; D is unresolved. Germline V gives CDR1 SGHTS, CDR2 YDEGEE. The CDR3 sequence is 16 residues long. V was cut by 7 bases and J by 4 bases, with 23 bases left in between. The CDR3 nucleotides read TGTGCCAGCTGTCAACGTCATCCACGAAAGACCTATGGCTACACCTTC. Translation gives CASCQRHPRKTYGYTF.

This clonotype was detected ten times or more. The genes are TRBV4-2 and TRBJ2-7, with D perhaps given as TRBD1 or TRBD2 (5 bases each). The CDR3 contains 17 residues. Germline CDR1 is LGHNA and CDR2 is YNFKEQ. V was cut by 0 bases and J by 0 bases, with 15 bases left in between. For the CDR3, the DNA is TGTGCCAGCAGCCAAGATGGTGGGACGGCTAGCTCCTACGAGCAGTACTTC. Its translation: CASSQDGGTASSYEQYF.